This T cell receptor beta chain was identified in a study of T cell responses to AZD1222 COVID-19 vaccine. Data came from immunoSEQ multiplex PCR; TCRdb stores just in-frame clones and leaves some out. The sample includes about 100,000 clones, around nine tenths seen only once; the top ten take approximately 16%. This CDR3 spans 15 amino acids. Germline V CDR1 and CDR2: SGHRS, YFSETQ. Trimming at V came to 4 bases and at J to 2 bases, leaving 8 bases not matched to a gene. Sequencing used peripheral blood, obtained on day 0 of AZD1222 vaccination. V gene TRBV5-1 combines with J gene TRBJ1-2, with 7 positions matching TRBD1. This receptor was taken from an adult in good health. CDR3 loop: CASSPTGTGNYGYTF. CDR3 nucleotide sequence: TGCGCCAGCAGCCCGACAGGGACTGGGAACTATGGCTACACCTTC.